The 9 T cell receptor beta chains presented below share a single source sample, sequenced in a study of tumor-infiltrating lymphocytes in primary liver carcinoma. A constant-region primer primed TCR beta cDNA synthesis from 450 to 550 ng of total RNA. Slightly modified ARM-PCR served as the procedure for the TCR beta libraries. These libraries came from three rounds of nested multiplex PCR. For around 9 cycles apiece, the opening two PCR rounds ran with TRBV1-TRBV30 forward primers and a C-beta reverse primer. Via MiXCR, TCRdb re-called the multiplex PCR reads, giving one row per CDR3 protein. Of more than 20,000 distinct CDR3 sequences detected, about 80% appear once; the ten largest clones hold roughly 42%. Joint extraction of RNA and DNA used about 17-30 mg of bulk tissue that was unsorted. The sequenced sample consisted of liver tumor tissue from sampling region 1. The subset here: tumor region T1, superior pole. These receptors were obtained from a woman aged 25 to 39 with primary liver carcinoma and hepatitis B virus infection.

In this sample, this clonotype turned up a few times. The chain combines TRBV11-2 with TRBJ2-1; D unclear. CDR3 length: 12 residues. With 1 base removed from V and 8 bases from J, the gap between germline ends came to 6 bases. Per the germline V gene, CDR1 is SGHAT and CDR2 is FQNNGV. CDR3 in DNA: TGTGCCAGCAGCTTAGGGGTATATGAGCAGTTCTTC. This sequence encodes CASSLGVYEQFF.

The chain uses TRBV7-8 and TRBJ2-3; D is perhaps TRBD2 (6 bases). The CDR3 has 16 residues. Deletions cut 5 bases from V and 6 bases from J, with 21 bases between. CDR1 and CDR2 (germline): SGHVS, FQNEAQ. CDR3 coding DNA: TGTGCCAGCAGCATAGGAGCAGGAGGGCCCGGTGATACGCAGTATTTT. Its protein product is CASSIGAGGPGDTQYF.

The chain couples TRBV6-2 or TRBV6-3 to TRBJ2-7, with TRBD2 matching over 13 bases. V was clipped by 1 base and J by 12 bases; unmatched bases: 15. This CDR3 spans 17 amino acids. CDR1 and CDR2 from the germline V gene are MNHEY and SVGEGT. As DNA, the CDR3 is TGTGCCAGCAGTTACTTGGGACTAGCGGGACTCTCCTACGAGTTGTACTTC. Translated, it gives CASSYLGLAGLSYELYF.

The chain links TRBV28 to TRBJ2-1, with 8 bases fitting TRBD2. J was trimmed by 1 base and V by 10 bases; bases with no gene match: 15. Germline CDR1 reads MDHEN; CDR2 reads SYDVKM. The CDR3 loop spans 17 amino acids. CDR3 DNA: TGTGCCATTACCTCAGCGGGAGACCAAAGGTCCTACAATGAGCAGTTCTTC. It yields the protein CAITSAGDQRSYNEQFF.

Comment on this clonotype: Its ends do not fully match the called genes, so a read error is possible. The genes are TRBV12-3 or TRBV12-4 and TRBJ2-1; 11 positions match TRBD2. The CDR3 covers 15 residues. CDR3: CVSSLSGTSGFEQFF. CDR3 nucleotides: TGTGTCAGCAGCCTCTCCGGGACTAGCGGATTTGAGCAGTTCTTC.

The count of this clonotype is one. This CDR3 is missing its conserved last phenylalanine or tryptophan, likely due to a read error. CDR3 nucleotides: TGTACCAGCAGTCCTCGGACAGGGTTCACCGGGGAGCTGTTTTCT. It codes for CTSSPRTGFTGELFS. V and J are TRBV6-5 and TRBJ2-2; 8 nucleotides line up with TRBD1. The germline gives CDR1 MNHEY, CDR2 SVGAGI. The CDR3 is 15 residues long.

This chain connects TRBV16 to TRBJ1-3; 10 nucleotides agree with TRBD1. The germline gives CDR1 KGHSY, CDR2 FQNENV. The ends lost 6 bases at V and 7 bases at J; junction bases unmatched: 12. This CDR3 is built from 16 residues. This CDR3 is CASSHDRTGGGNTIYF. As DNA, the CDR3 is TGTGCCAGCAGTCACGACCGGACAGGGGGTGGGAACACCATATATTTT.

This rearrangement joins TRBV6-1 to TRBJ2-7; 10 bases align to TRBD2. The CDR3 sequence is 14 residues long. Looked up from germline, CDR1 is MNHNS and CDR2 is SASEGT. The CDR3 DNA follows: TGTTCCGGCAGTAACCTAGCGGGAGTGTGCGAGCAGTACTTC. It is translated as CSGSNLAGVCEQYF.

Concerning this clonotype itself: The junction departs from the called germline gene at one end, perhaps through a read error. The rearrangement uses TRBV6-5 and TRBJ2-7; tentative D call: TRBD1 (6 bases). This CDR3 is 15 amino acids long. Germline V lookup: CDR1 MNHEY, CDR2 SVGAGI. Here the CDR3 DNA reads TGTGCCAGCAGTTACAAGGACAGCAACACCTACGAGCAGAACTTC. Protein sequence: CASSYKDSNTYEQNF.